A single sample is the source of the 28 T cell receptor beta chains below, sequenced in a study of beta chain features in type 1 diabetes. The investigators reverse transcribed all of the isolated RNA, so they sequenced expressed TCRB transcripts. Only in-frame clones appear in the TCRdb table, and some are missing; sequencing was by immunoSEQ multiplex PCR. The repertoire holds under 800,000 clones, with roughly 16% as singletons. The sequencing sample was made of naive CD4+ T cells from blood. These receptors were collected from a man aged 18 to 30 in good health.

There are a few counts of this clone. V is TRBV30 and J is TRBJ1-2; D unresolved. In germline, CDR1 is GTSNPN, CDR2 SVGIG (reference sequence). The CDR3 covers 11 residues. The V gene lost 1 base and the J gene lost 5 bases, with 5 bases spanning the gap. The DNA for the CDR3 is TGTGCCTGGAGTGAGAAATATGGCTACACCTTC. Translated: CAWSEKYGYTF.

CDR3 protein: CASSYQGEGTDTQYF. In nucleotides, the CDR3 is TGTGCCAGCAGTTACCAGGGGGAGGGCACAGATACGCAGTATTTT. The chain joins TRBV6-5 to TRBJ2-3; weak D call: TRBD1 (7 bases). The CDR3 covers 15 residues. V dropped 2 bases and J dropped 1 base, with 10 bases sitting between them. The germline gives CDR1 MNHEY, CDR2 SVGAGI.

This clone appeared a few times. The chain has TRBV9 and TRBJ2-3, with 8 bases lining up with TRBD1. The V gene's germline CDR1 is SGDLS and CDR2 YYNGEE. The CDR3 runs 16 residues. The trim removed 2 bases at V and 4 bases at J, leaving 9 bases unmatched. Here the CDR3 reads CASSVRTGTKADTQYF. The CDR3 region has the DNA TGTGCCAGCAGCGTCCGGACAGGGACCAAGGCAGATACGCAGTATTTT.

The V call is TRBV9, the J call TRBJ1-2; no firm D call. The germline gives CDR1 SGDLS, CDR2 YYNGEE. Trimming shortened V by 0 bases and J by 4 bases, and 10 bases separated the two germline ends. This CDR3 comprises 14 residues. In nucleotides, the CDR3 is TGTGCCAGCAGCGTAGAACACAGAACCTATGGCTACACCTTC. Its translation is CASSVEHRTYGYTF.

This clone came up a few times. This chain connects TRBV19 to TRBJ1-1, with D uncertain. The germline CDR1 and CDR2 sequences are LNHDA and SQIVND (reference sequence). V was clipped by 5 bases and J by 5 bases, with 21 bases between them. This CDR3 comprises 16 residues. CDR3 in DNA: TGTGCCAGTAGTTCCTTCGGGCGAGGAATTAGAACTGAAGCTTTCTTT. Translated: CASSSFGRGIRTEAFF.

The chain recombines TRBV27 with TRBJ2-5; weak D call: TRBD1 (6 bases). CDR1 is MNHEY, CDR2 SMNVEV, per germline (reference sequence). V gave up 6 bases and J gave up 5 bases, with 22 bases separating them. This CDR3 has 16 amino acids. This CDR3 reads CASSPPGTFTRETQYF. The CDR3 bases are TGTGCCAGCAGCCCACCCGGGACATTCACAAGGGAGACCCAGTACTTC.

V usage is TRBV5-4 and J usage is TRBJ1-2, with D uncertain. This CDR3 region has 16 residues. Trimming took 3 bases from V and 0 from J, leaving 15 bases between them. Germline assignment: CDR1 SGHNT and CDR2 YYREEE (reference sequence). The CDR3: CASSSSLQRSNYGYTF. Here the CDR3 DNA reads TGTGCCAGCAGCTCCTCCCTACAGAGATCTAACTATGGCTACACCTTC.

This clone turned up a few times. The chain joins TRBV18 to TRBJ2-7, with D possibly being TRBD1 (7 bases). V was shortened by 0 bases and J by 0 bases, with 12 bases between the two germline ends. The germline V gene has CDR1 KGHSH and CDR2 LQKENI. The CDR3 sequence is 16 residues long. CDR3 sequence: CASSPPAGQSSYEQYF. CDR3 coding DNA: TGTGCCAGCTCACCACCGGCGGGACAGAGCTCCTACGAGCAGTACTTC.

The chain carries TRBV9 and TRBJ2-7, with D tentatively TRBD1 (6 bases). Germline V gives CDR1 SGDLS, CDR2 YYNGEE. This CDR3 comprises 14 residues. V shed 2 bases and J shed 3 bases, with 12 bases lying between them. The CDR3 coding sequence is TGTGCCAGCAGCGTCACAGGGAAAGACTACGAGCAGTACTTC. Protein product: CASSVTGKDYEQYF.

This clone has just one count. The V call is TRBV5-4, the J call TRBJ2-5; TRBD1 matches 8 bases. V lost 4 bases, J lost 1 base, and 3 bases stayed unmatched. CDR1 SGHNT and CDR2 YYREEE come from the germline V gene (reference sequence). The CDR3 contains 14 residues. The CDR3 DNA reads TGTGCCAGCAGCAAGACAGGGGCCCAAGAGACCCAGTACTTC. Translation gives CASSKTGAQETQYF.

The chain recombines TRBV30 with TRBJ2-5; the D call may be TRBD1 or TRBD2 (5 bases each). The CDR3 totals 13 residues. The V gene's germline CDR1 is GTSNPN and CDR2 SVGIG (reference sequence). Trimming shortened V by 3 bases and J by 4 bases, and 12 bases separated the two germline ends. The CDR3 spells CAWRLSGTETQYF. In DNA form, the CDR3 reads TGTGCCTGGAGGCTTTCCGGGACAGAGACCCAGTACTTC.

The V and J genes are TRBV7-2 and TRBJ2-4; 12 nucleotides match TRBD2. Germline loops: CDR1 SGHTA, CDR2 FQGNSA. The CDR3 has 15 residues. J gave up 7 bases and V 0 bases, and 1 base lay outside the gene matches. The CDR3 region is CASSLALAGGNIQYF. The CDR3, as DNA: TGTGCCAGCAGCTTAGCGCTAGCGGGAGGGAACATTCAGTACTTC.

CDR3 DNA: TGCGCCAGCAGCTTATCTTATGGGAGGACAGATACGCAGTATTTT. Residues: CASSLSYGRTDTQYF. The chain joins TRBV5-1 to TRBJ2-3, with D perhaps matching TRBD2 (6 bases). CDR1 SGHRS and CDR2 YFSETQ come from the germline V gene. The CDR3 runs 15 residues. Trimming stripped 2 bases from V and 3 bases from J, with 13 bases between.

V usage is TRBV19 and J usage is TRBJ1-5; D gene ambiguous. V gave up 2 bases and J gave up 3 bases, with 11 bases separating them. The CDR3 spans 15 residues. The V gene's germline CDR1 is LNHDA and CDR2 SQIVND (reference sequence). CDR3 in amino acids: CASSITVSINQPQHF. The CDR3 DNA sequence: TGTGCCAGTAGTATAACCGTTTCCATCAATCAGCCCCAGCATTTT. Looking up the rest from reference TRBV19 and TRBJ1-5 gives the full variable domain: DGGITQSPKYLFRKEGQNVTLSCEQNLNHDAMYWYRQDPGQGLRLIYYSQIVNDFQKGDIAEGYSVSREKKESFPLTVTSAQKNPTAFYLCASSITVSINQPQHFGDGTRLSIL.

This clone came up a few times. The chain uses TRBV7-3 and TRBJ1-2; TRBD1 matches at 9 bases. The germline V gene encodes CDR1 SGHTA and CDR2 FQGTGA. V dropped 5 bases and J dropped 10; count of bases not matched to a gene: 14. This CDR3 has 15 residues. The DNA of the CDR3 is TGTGCCAGCAGCCCCGCCTCGACAGGGGGAAACGACTACACCTTC. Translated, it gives CASSPASTGGNDYTF.

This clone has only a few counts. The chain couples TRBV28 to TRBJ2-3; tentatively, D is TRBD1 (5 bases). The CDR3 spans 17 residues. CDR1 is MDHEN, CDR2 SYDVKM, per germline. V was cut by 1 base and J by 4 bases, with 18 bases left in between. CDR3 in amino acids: CASSLSPWSGKADTQYF. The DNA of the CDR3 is TGTGCCAGCAGTTTATCCCCTTGGTCAGGGAAGGCAGATACGCAGTATTTT.

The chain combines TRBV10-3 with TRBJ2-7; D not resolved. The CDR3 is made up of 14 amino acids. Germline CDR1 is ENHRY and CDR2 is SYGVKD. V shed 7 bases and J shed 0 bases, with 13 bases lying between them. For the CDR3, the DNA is TGTGCCATCACGAGCGAGGCCTCCTCCTACGAGCAGTACTTC. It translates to CAITSEASSYEQYF.

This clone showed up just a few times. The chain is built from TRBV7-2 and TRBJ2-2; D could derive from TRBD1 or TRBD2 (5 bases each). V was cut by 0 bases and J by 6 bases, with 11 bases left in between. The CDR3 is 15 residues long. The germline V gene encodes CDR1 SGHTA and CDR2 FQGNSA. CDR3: CASSLARVGAGELFF. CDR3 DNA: TGTGCCAGCAGCTTAGCGAGGGTAGGGGCCGGGGAGCTGTTTTTT.

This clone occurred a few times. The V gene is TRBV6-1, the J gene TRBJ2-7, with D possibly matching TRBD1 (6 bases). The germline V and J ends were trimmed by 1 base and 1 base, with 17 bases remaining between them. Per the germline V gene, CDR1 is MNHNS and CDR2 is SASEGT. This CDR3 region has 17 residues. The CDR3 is CASSEGGTGRGSYEQYF. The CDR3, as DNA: TGTGCCAGCAGTGAAGGTGGAACAGGGAGAGGATCCTACGAGCAGTACTTC.

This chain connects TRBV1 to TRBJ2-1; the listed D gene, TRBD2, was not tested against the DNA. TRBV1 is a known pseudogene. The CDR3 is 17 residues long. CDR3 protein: CTSSHGAGGVSYNEQFF. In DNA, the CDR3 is TGCACCAGCAGCCACGGCGCGGGAGGGGTCTCCTACAATGAGCAGTTCTTC.

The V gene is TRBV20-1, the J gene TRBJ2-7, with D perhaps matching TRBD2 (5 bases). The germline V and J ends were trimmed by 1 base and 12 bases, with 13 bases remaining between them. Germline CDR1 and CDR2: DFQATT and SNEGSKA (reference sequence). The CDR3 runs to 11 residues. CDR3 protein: CSARGRGLRYF. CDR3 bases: TGCAGTGCTAGAGGACGCGGGTTACGGTACTTC.

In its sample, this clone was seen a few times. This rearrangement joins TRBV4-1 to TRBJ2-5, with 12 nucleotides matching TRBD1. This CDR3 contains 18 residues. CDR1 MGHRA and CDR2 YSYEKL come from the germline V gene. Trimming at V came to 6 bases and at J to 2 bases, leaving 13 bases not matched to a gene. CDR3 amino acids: CASRPGTGGPKIQETQYF. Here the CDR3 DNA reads TGCGCCAGCAGACCTGGGACAGGGGGCCCGAAGATACAAGAGACCCAGTACTTC.

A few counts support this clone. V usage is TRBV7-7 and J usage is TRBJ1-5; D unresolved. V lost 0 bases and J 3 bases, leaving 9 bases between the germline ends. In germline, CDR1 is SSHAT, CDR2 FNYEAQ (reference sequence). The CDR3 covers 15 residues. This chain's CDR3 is CASSLAQAANQPQHF. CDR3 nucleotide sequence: TGTGCCAGCAGCTTAGCGCAGGCAGCCAATCAGCCCCAGCATTTT.

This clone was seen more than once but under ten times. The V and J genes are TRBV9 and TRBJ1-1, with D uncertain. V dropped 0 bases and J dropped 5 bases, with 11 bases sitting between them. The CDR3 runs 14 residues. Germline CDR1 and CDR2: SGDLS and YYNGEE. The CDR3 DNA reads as TGTGCCAGCAGCGTAGCCTCTCGGAAGACTGAAGCTTTCTTT. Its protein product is CASSVASRKTEAFF.

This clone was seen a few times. CDR3 region: CATQRPGPGNTIYF. CDR3 in DNA: TGTGCCACACAAAGGCCAGGGCCTGGAAACACCATATATTTT. This chain joins TRBV25-1 and TRBJ1-3; tentatively, D is TRBD1 (5 bases). Trimming removed 10 bases from V and 2 bases from J, with 15 bases in between. CDR1 MGHDK and CDR2 SYGVNS come from the germline V gene. This CDR3 region has 14 residues.

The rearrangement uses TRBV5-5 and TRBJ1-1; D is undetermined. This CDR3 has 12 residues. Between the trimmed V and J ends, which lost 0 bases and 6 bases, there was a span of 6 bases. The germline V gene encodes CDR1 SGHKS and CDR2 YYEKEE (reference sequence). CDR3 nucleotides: TGTGCCAGCAGCTTGGACATGTCTGAAGCTTTCTTT. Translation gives CASSLDMSEAFF.

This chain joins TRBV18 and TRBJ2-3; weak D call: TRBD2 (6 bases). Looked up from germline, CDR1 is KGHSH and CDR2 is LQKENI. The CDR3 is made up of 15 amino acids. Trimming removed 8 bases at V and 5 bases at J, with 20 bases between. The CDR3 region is CASPASPGAGDTQYF. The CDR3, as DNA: TGTGCCAGCCCGGCCTCGCCGGGAGCAGGAGATACGCAGTATTTT.

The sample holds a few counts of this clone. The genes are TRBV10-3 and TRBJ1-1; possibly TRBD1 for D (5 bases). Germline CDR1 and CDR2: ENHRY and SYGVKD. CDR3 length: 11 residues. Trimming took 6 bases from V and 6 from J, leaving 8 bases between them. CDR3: CAIRGVSEAFF. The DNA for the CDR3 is TGTGCCATCAGGGGGGTTTCTGAAGCTTTCTTT.